What follows are 20 T cell receptor beta chains derived from one specimen sequenced in a study of blood T cell repertoires in COVID-19. The assay was immunoSEQ multiplex PCR, and TCRdb's table has in-frame clones only and misses some. The table records 150,000 to 250,000 clones, about four fifths of them present only once. Sequenced input: PBMCs or T cells enriched from blood (not recorded which). The source is a man aged 40-55 years who had recovered from COVID-19.

This chain links TRBV3-1 (or the pseudogene TRBV3-2) with TRBJ2-3, with 10 bases fitting TRBD2. V shed 4 bases and J 5 bases; nucleotides not matched to a gene: 6. Germline V gene lookup returns CDR1 LGHDT and CDR2 YNNKEL (reference sequence). The CDR3 consists of 15 residues. The CDR3 here is CASSRLAGVRDTQYF. The CDR3 nucleotides read TGTGCCAGCAGCCGCCTAGCGGGAGTTAGAGATACGCAGTATTTT.

Notes on this clone: The junction does not match germline at one end; this may be a read error. The chain combines TRBV18 with TRBJ2-1; D unclear. The CDR3 has 14 amino acids. The germline CDR1 and CDR2 sequences are KGHSH and LQKENI. CDR3 loop: CASSPLSSDNEQFF. The CDR3 nucleotides read TGTGCCAGCTCACCACTTTCCTCCGACAATGAGCAGTTCTTC. Variable domain in full (rest from reference TRBV18 and TRBJ2-1): NAGVMQNPRHLVRRRGQEARLRCSPMKGHSHVYWYRQLPEEGLKFMVYLQKENIIDESGMPKERFSAEFPKEGPSILRIQQVVRGDSAAYFCASSPLSSDNEQFFGPGTRLTVL.

V is TRBV7-8 and J is TRBJ1-1; D uncertain. CDR3 length equals 12 residues. Looked up from germline, CDR1 is SGHVS and CDR2 is FQNEAQ. V was trimmed by 1 base and J by 10 bases, leaving 10 bases between them. The CDR3 DNA reads TGTGCCAGCAGCTTAGGGGGAGAGCTAGCTTTCTTT. The encoded protein is CASSLGGELAFF.

This clone was detected only once. The V gene is TRBV5-1, the J gene TRBJ2-3; TRBD2 matches 11 bases. Germline V lookup: CDR1 SGHRS, CDR2 YFSETQ. Unmatched junction bases numbered 6, after V lost 3 bases and J lost 3 bases. The CDR3 contains 16 residues. DNA for the CDR3: TGCGCCAGCAGCTACGGGACTAGCGGATCAACAGATACGCAGTATTTT. Amino acids: CASSYGTSGSTDTQYF.

V usage is TRBV5-1 and J usage is TRBJ2-5; no definite D call. Germline lookup yields CDR1 SGHRS and CDR2 YFSETQ. V was shortened by 0 bases and J by 1 base, with 7 bases between the two germline ends. The CDR3 consists of 14 residues. CDR3 protein: CASSLGPGQETQYF. CDR3 in DNA: TGCGCCAGCAGCTTGGGCCCGGGCCAAGAGACCCAGTACTTC.

The chain employs TRBV18 and TRBJ2-3; tentative D call: TRBD2 (5 bases). The germline CDR1 and CDR2 sequences are KGHSH and LQKENI. The CDR3 is 13 amino acids. V was cut by 2 bases and J by 3 bases, with 6 bases left in between. CDR3 sequence: CASSPGGTDTQYF. CDR3 bases: TGTGCCAGCTCACCAGGAGGTACAGATACGCAGTATTTT.

The J gene is TRBJ2-5, the V gene TRBV3-1 (or the pseudogene TRBV3-2), with 9 bases that match TRBD1. The CDR3 covers 14 residues. V dropped 2 bases and J dropped 9; count of bases not matched to a gene: 7. Germline lookup yields CDR1 LGHDT and CDR2 YNNKEL (reference sequence). CDR3 in amino acids: CASSQPGQGTAQYF. The CDR3 coding sequence is TGTGCCAGCAGCCAACCGGGACAGGGAACGGCCCAGTACTTC.

V and J are TRBV5-4 and TRBJ2-2, with TRBD1 matching over 9 bases. This CDR3 spans 15 amino acids. Unmatched junction bases numbered 3, after V lost 2 bases and J lost 4 bases. CDR1 and CDR2 from the germline V gene are SGHNT and YYREEE (reference sequence). CDR3 in amino acids: CASSFGDRVTGELFF. DNA of the CDR3: TGTGCCAGCAGCTTCGGGGACAGGGTCACCGGGGAGCTGTTTTTT.

The CDR3 protein is CASSVRVTEAFF. The CDR3 DNA sequence: TGTGCCAGCAGCGTCAGGGTAACTGAAGCTTTCTTT. The J gene is TRBJ1-1, the V gene TRBV2, with a possible D match to TRBD1 (5 bases). Trimming pared 6 bases from V and 5 bases from J, leaving 10 bases between. The CDR3 has 12 residues. The germline V gene has CDR1 SNHLY and CDR2 FYNNEI.

The chain carries TRBV7-2 and TRBJ1-2; D remains unclear. V shed 0 bases and J shed 1 base, with 9 bases lying between them. The CDR3 runs 15 residues. Germline assignment: CDR1 SGHTA and CDR2 FQGNSA. CDR3 DNA: TGTGCCAGCAGCTTAGCGAGGGATATTAACTATGGCTACACCTTC. It encodes CASSLARDINYGYTF.

The V and J genes are TRBV11-2 and TRBJ1-1; D possibly corresponds to TRBD1 (6 bases). The CDR3 totals 15 residues. The germline CDR1 and CDR2 sequences are SGHAT and FQNNGV. The V end was cut by 3 bases, the J end by 0 bases, with 11 bases between. The CDR3 region is CASSFRTVMNTEAFF. Here the CDR3 DNA reads TGTGCCAGCAGCTTTAGGACAGTAATGAACACTGAAGCTTTCTTT.

The gene calls are TRBV5-3 and TRBJ2-7; the D gene is possibly TRBD1 (6 bases). TRBV5-3 is filed as an ORF, its function uncertain. V was shortened by 2 bases and J by 3 bases, with 12 bases between the two germline ends. The CDR3 is 14 amino acids. The CDR3 here is CARSLALTGYEQYV. The CDR3 nucleotides read TGTGCCAGAAGCTTAGCCCTGACAGGCTACGAGCAGTACGTC.

The chain has TRBV4-2 and TRBJ1-1, with 7 bases lining up with TRBD1. Per the germline V gene, CDR1 is LGHNA and CDR2 is YNFKEQ. Trimming cost V 5 bases and J 7 bases; bases outside gene matches: 19. This CDR3 region has 17 residues. CDR3 in amino acids: CASSLNSLFDRDGEAFF. The CDR3 DNA reads TGTGCCAGCAGCTTAAATTCCCTCTTTGACAGGGATGGTGAAGCTTTCTTT.

The chain links TRBV11-2 to TRBJ2-7; 12 bases align to TRBD2. The CDR3 covers 16 residues. The junction had 5 bases not matched to a gene; V was cut back by 5 bases and J by 0 bases. Germline V gene lookup returns CDR1 SGHAT and CDR2 FQNNGV. The CDR3 region has the DNA TGTGCCAGCAGCCGATCGACTAGCGGGAGCTCCTACGAGCAGTACTTC. It is translated as CASSRSTSGSSYEQYF.

V gene TRBV7-2 combines with J gene TRBJ2-7; 10 bases are a match to TRBD2. The V segment lost 5 bases and the J segment 4 bases; nucleotides outside the gene matches: 14. The CDR3 is 17 residues long. The V gene's germline CDR1 is SGHTA and CDR2 FQGNSA. This CDR3 is CASSPPGLAGVRYEQYF. CDR3 in DNA: TGTGCCAGCAGCCCCCCGGGTCTAGCGGGAGTCCGGTACGAGCAGTACTTC.

The rearrangement links TRBV3-1 (or the pseudogene TRBV3-2) to TRBJ1-3; possible D gene TRBD1, 5 bases. Germline V gene data show CDR1 as LGHDT and CDR2 as YNNKEL (reference sequence). The CDR3 is 15 residues long. Trimming pared 4 bases from V and 4 bases from J, leaving 14 bases between. The CDR3 coding sequence is TGTGCCAGCAGCCTCTTTTCAGGGTACGGAAACACCATATATTTT. Its protein product is CASSLFSGYGNTIYF.

The chain employs TRBV6-1 and TRBJ2-3; TRBD1 aligns across 10 bases. The CDR3 loop spans 17 amino acids. Germline V gene data show CDR1 as MNHNS and CDR2 as SASEGT. V lost 0 bases, J lost 3 bases, and 6 bases stayed unmatched. CDR3: CASSEATGGGTTDTQYF. The CDR3 nucleotides are TGTGCCAGCAGTGAAGCGACAGGGGGCGGAACAACAGATACGCAGTATTTT.

This clone was observed a handful of times. The chain recombines TRBV6-4 with TRBJ2-3; TRBD2 matches 8 bases. Trimming at V came to 4 bases and at J to 6 bases, leaving 18 bases not matched to a gene. Per germline, CDR1 MRHNA and CDR2 SNTAGT. This CDR3 has 18 residues. Written as DNA, the CDR3 is TGTGCCAGCAGTGCATCACCTCATAGCGGGGCCCCGTGGGATACGCAGTATTTT. It codes for CASSASPHSGAPWDTQYF.

V and J are TRBV27 and TRBJ1-5; D unclear. The CDR3 extends over 10 amino acids. In germline, CDR1 is MNHEY, CDR2 SMNVEV (reference sequence). Trimming took off 4 bases at V and 11 bases at J, with 6 bases between the two ends. Written as DNA, the CDR3 is TGTGCCAGCAGTTCCCAGGCCCAGCATTTT. It yields the protein CASSSQAQHF.

The V and J genes are TRBV24-1 and TRBJ2-1; D possibly corresponds to TRBD2 (7 bases). The CDR3 spans 14 residues. From germline, CDR1 is KGHDR and CDR2 SFDVKD. V was cut by 3 bases and J by 9 bases, with 14 bases left in between. The CDR3 sequence is CATSDPGGRGEQFF. For the CDR3, the DNA is TGTGCCACCAGTGATCCCGGGGGGCGTGGTGAGCAGTTCTTC.